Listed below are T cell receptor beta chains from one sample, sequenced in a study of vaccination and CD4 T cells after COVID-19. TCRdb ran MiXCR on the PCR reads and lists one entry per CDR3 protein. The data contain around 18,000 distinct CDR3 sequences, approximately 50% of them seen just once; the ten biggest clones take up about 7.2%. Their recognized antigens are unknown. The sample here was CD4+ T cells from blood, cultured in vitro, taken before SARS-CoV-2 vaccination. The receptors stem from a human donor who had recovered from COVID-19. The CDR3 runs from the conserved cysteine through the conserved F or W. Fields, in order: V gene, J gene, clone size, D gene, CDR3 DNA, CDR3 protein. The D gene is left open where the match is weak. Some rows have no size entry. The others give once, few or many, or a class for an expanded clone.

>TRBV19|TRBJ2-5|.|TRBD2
TGTGCCAGTAGTACGGGACTAGCGGGAAGTAGGGAGACCCAGTACTTC
CASSTGLAGSRETQYF
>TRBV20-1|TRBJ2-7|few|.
TGCAGTGCTAGTAGGGGAGACTATCTAGGTGAGCAGTACTTC
CSASRGDYLGEQYF
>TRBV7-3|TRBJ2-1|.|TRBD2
TGTGCCAGCAGCTTAACGGGGACTAGCGGGGGGAATGAGCAGTTCTTC
CASSLTGTSGGNEQFF
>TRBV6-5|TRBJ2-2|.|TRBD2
TGTGCCAGCAGTTACTCGAGAAGCGGGAAAGCCGGGGAGCTGTTTTTT
CASSYSRSGKAGELFF
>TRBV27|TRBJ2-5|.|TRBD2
TGTGCCAGCACTACGGGAGGACGCCAAGAGACCCAGTACTTC
CASTTGGRQETQYF
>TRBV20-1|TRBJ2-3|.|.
TGCAGTGCTAGAGCAGCTCAGGGGAGCACAGATACGCAGTATTTT
CSARAAQGSTDTQYF
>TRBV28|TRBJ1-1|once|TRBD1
TGTGCCAGCTCTCCCCAGGGGGACTCAGCTTTCTTT
CASSPQGDSAFF
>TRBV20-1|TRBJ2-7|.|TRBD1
TGCAGTGCGGAACCGACAGGGGGCGAGCAGTACTTC
CSAEPTGGEQYF
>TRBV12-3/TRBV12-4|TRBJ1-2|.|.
TGTGCCAGCAGTTTAAACAGGGAGGGTGGCTACACCTTC
CASSLNREGGYTF
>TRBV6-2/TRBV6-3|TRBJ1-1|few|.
TGTGCCAGCAGTTACACCCAGGGATTTAACACTGAAGCTTTCTTT
CASSYTQGFNTEAFF
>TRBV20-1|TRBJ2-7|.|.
TGCAGTGCTGGGGCCTACGAGCAGTACTTC
CSAGAYEQYF
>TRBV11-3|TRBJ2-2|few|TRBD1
TGTGCCAGCAGCTCAGGCCTAGGACAGGGAGAACGGGAGCTGTTTTTT
CASSSGLGQGERELFF
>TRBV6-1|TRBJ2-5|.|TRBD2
TGTGCCAGCAGCCCGGGACTAGCGGGACTAGAGACCCAGTACTTC
CASSPGLAGLETQYF
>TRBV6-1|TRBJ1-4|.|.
TGTGCCAGCAGCCGCCCGGTTAATGAAAAACTGTTTTTT
CASSRPVNEKLFF
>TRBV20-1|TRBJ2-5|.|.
TGCAGTGCCAACCCCCCTGCTCGGACCCAGGGAGAGACCCAGTACTTC
CSANPPARTQGETQYF
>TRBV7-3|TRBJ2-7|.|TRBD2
TGTGCCAGCAGCTTAATAGCGGGAGCCTACGAGCAGTACTTC
CASSLIAGAYEQYF
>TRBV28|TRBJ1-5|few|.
TGTGCCAGCAGTTTATTGACAGACTATAGCAATCAGCCCCAGCATTTT
CASSLLTDYSNQPQHF
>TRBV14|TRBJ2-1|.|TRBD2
TGTGCCAGCAGCCTCACGCCGGGACTAGCGGGATTCTACAATGAGCAGTTCTTC
CASSLTPGLAGFYNEQFF
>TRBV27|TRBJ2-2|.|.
TGTGCCAGCAGTTTACGTAAAAGGGCCACTTTCACCGGGGAGCTGTTTTTT
CASSLRKRATFTGELFF
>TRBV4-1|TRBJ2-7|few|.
TGCGCCAGCAGCCAAGTATTCCTAGTAGCCTACGAGCAGTACTTC
CASSQVFLVAYEQYF
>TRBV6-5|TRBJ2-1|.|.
TGTGCCAGCAGTTATTCCCTTGCCAGGGGCATATACAATGAGCAGTTCTTC
CASSYSLARGIYNEQFF
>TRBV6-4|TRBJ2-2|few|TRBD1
TGTGCCAGCAGTGACAGGGGGCACACCGGGGAGCTGTTTTTT
CASSDRGHTGELFF
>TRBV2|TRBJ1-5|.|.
TGTGCCAGCAGTGTGAACAGGAGGGGCAATCAGCCCCAGCATTTT
CASSVNRRGNQPQHF
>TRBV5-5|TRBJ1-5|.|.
TGTGCCAGCAGCTTGTCCCATTCCGGCAATCAGCCCCAGCATTTT
CASSLSHSGNQPQHF
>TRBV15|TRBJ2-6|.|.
TGTGCCACCTCCAGGGCCCCCTCTGGGGCCAACGTCCTGACTTTC
CATSRAPSGANVLTF
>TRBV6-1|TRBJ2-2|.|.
TGTGCCAGCCACTCGAGGCCACTAGTGACCGGGGAGCTGTTTTTT
CASHSRPLVTGELFF
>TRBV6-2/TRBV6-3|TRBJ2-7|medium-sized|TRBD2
TGTGCCAGCAGTTACCCGCCCCGGACTAGGAATCACCACGAGCAGTACTTC
CASSYPPRTRNHHEQYF
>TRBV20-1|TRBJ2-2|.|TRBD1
TGCAGTGCAGCCGGGACAGGGGCCTCCGGGGAGCTGTTTTTT
CSAAGTGASGELFF
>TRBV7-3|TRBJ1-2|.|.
TGTGCCAGCAGCTCAGGACGGGGCTATGGCTACACCTTC
CASSSGRGYGYTF
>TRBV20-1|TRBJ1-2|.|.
TGCAGTGCTAGGTTAGGGGGAGGGGACGCTCATGGCTACACCTTC
CSARLGGGDAHGYTF
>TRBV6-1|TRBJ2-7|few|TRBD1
TGTGCCAGCAGTGGGACAGGCTACGAGCAGTACTTC
CASSGTGYEQYF
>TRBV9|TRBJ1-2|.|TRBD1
TGTGCCAGCAGAAACCCAACCGGGACAGGGTCTTTCAGTGATGGCTACACCTTC
CASRNPTGTGSFSDGYTF
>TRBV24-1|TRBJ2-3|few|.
TGTGCCACCAGTGACCCCCTACCCGGGGTGGATGGGGATACGCAGTATTTT
CATSDPLPGVDGDTQYF